Listed below are T cell receptor beta chains from one sample, sequenced in a study of T cell responses to AZD1222 COVID-19 vaccine. Clones were sequenced by immunoSEQ multiplex PCR, and TCRdb holds only the in-frame ones, with some missing. The sample holds fewer than 150,000 clones, 85% to 95% seen once. Material: peripheral blood, obtained 28 days after the second AZD1222 dose. These TCRs come from an adult who received the AZD1222 COVID-19 vaccine. CDR3s include the opening cysteine and the closing phenylalanine or tryptophan. A D gene is named only where the DNA matches it firmly. Only part of the rows carry a size: once, few, many, or a class if the clone is expanded.

v_call: TRBV11-2; clone_size: NA; d_call: TRBD2; j_call: TRBJ2-3; cdr3_nt: TGTGCCAGCAGCTTAGTTTTCGGCGGGGGGTACACAGATACGCAGTATTTT; cdr3_aa: CASSLVFGGGYTDTQYF
v_call: TRBV19; clone_size: once; d_call: NA; j_call: TRBJ2-5; cdr3_nt: TGTGCCAGTAGTAATCGGGGAGGCCTCGGAGAGACCCAGTACTTC; cdr3_aa: CASSNRGGLGETQYF
v_call: TRBV6-5; clone_size: NA; d_call: NA; j_call: TRBJ2-6; cdr3_nt: TGTGCCAGCAGGAGCTCTGGGGCCAACGTCCTGACTTTC; cdr3_aa: CASRSSGANVLTF
v_call: TRBV9; clone_size: NA; d_call: TRBD2; j_call: TRBJ2-1; cdr3_nt: TGTGCCAGCAGCGTAACCGGGACTAGTGTGAATGAGCAGTTCTTC; cdr3_aa: CASSVTGTSVNEQFF
v_call: TRBV30; clone_size: NA; d_call: NA; j_call: TRBJ2-7; cdr3_nt: TGTGCCTGGAGTAGTTGGGCAGTAAGCTACGAGCAGTACTTC; cdr3_aa: CAWSSWAVSYEQYF
v_call: TRBV7-9; clone_size: NA; d_call: NA; j_call: TRBJ2-3; cdr3_nt: TGTGCCAGCAGCTTCGAAGCGGCGGGCTTTACCACAGATACGCAGTATTTT; cdr3_aa: CASSFEAAGFTTDTQYF
v_call: TRBV19; clone_size: once; d_call: NA; j_call: TRBJ2-5; cdr3_nt: TGTGCCAGTGGTTCGGGTAGAAGATCCCAAGAGACCCAGTACTTC; cdr3_aa: CASGSGRRSQETQYF
v_call: TRBV19; clone_size: NA; d_call: NA; j_call: TRBJ1-5; cdr3_nt: TGTGCCAGTAGTACAAGAGATCAGTCCCAGCATTTT; cdr3_aa: CASSTRDQSQHF
v_call: TRBV6-1; clone_size: NA; d_call: NA; j_call: TRBJ2-5; cdr3_nt: TGTGCCAGCAGTGAAAATTTTGAGGGGGGAGAGACCCAGTACTTC; cdr3_aa: CASSENFEGGETQYF
v_call: TRBV7-2; clone_size: NA; d_call: NA; j_call: TRBJ1-2; cdr3_nt: TGTGCCAGCAGCTTAAGGCAACTTAACTATGGCTACACCTTC; cdr3_aa: CASSLRQLNYGYTF
v_call: TRBV5-6; clone_size: NA; d_call: NA; j_call: TRBJ2-7; cdr3_nt: TGTGCCAGCAGCTTGGAAGGCGGGGAGAGCTCCTACGAGCAGTACTTC; cdr3_aa: CASSLEGGESSYEQYF
v_call: TRBV11-2; clone_size: NA; d_call: TRBD1; j_call: TRBJ1-1; cdr3_nt: TGTGCCAGCAGCTTCTTGGGCAGGGGGACTGAAGCTTTCTTT; cdr3_aa: CASSFLGRGTEAFF
v_call: TRBV19; clone_size: NA; d_call: NA; j_call: TRBJ2-3; cdr3_nt: TGTGCCAGTGGGGCTAGCCCCACAGATACGCAGTATTTT; cdr3_aa: CASGASPTDTQYF
v_call: TRBV6-1; clone_size: NA; d_call: NA; j_call: TRBJ1-2; cdr3_nt: TGTGCCAGCAGTGAACAAGACATCAGTGGCGTCTACACCTTC; cdr3_aa: CASSEQDISGVYTF
v_call: TRBV7-2; clone_size: NA; d_call: NA; j_call: TRBJ2-1; cdr3_nt: TGTGCCAGCAGCTTAGTTCTGGGAGAGTTGAATGAGCAGTTCTTC; cdr3_aa: CASSLVLGELNEQFF
v_call: TRBV2; clone_size: NA; d_call: NA; j_call: TRBJ1-5; cdr3_nt: TGTGCCAGCAGTGGGGATAATCAGCCCCAGCATTTT; cdr3_aa: CASSGDNQPQHF
v_call: TRBV18; clone_size: once; d_call: NA; j_call: TRBJ1-1; cdr3_nt: TGTGCCAGCTCACTAAGCGAGGGTATGAACACTGAAGCTTTCTTT; cdr3_aa: CASSLSEGMNTEAFF
v_call: TRBV4-1; clone_size: NA; d_call: TRBD1; j_call: TRBJ2-5; cdr3_nt: TGCGCCAGCAGCCGTTTTTACCAGGGGGCTGGAGAGACCCAGTACTTC; cdr3_aa: CASSRFYQGAGETQYF
v_call: TRBV5-1; clone_size: NA; d_call: NA; j_call: TRBJ1-4; cdr3_nt: TGCGCCAGCAGCGAGGGGCAGGCTACTGGAAAACTGTTTTTT; cdr3_aa: CASSEGQATGKLFF
v_call: TRBV18; clone_size: NA; d_call: TRBD1; j_call: TRBJ1-2; cdr3_nt: TGTGCCAGCTCACCCGGGGACAGCCCCCTATATGGCTACACCTTC; cdr3_aa: CASSPGDSPLYGYTF
v_call: TRBV6-2/TRBV6-3; clone_size: NA; d_call: NA; j_call: TRBJ1-5; cdr3_nt: TGTGCCAGCAGTCACGCCGGGCCCCAGCATTTT; cdr3_aa: CASSHAGPQHF
v_call: TRBV4-3; clone_size: once; d_call: NA; j_call: TRBJ2-3; cdr3_nt: TGCGCCAGCAGCCAAGACCACGGGACCAGAGGAACAGATACGCAGTATTTT; cdr3_aa: CASSQDHGTRGTDTQYF
v_call: TRBV21-1; clone_size: NA; d_call: NA; j_call: TRBJ1-5; cdr3_nt: TGTGCCAGCAGACACAGGTCTTATAGCAATCAGCCCCAGCATTTT; cdr3_aa: CASRHRSYSNQPQHF